Each of the 17 T cell receptor beta chains below was sequenced from the same sample in a study of T cells after yellow fever vaccination. TCRdb passed the 5' RACE reads through MiXCR, listing each CDR3 protein once. Of fewer than 450,000 distinct CDR3 sequences detected, 9.5% to 13% appear once; the ten largest clones hold roughly 18%. The input for sequencing was PBMCs, taken on the day of the first yellow fever vaccination. These receptors all stem from a man younger than 30 who received the YFV17D yellow fever vaccine.

The chain links TRBV11-2 to TRBJ2-5; a possible D gene is TRBD1 (5 bases). The CDR3 contains 15 residues. Germline loops: CDR1 SGHAT, CDR2 FQNNGV. V dropped 5 bases and J dropped 1 base, with 14 bases sitting between them. Here the CDR3 DNA reads TGTGCCAGCAGCCAGGGCCTAAAGGGCCAAGAGACCCAGTACTTC. Its protein is CASSQGLKGQETQYF.

This chain links TRBV5-8 with TRBJ2-3; 10 positions agree with TRBD1. J gave up 8 bases and V 4 bases, and 7 bases lay outside the gene matches. This CDR3 comprises 14 residues. Germline lookup yields CDR1 SGHTS and CDR2 YDEGEE. The CDR3 region is CASSTGQGEGTQYF. In DNA form, the CDR3 reads TGTGCCAGCAGCACCGGACAGGGGGAGGGTACGCAGTATTTT. The complete variable domain, with remaining parts taken from reference TRBV5-8 and TRBJ2-3, reads EAGVTQSPTHLIKTRGQQATLRCSPISGHTSVYWYQQALGLGLQFLLWYDEGEERNRGNFPPRFSGRQFPNYSSELNVNALELEDSALYLCASSTGQGEGTQYFGPGTRLTVL.

This clonotype was seen a handful of times. The genes are TRBV5-8 and TRBJ1-6, with D possibly TRBD1 on 6 matching bases. The CDR3 covers 13 residues. Trimming took 7 bases from V and 4 from J, leaving 9 bases between them. The germline CDR1 and CDR2 sequences are SGHTS and YDEGEE. The CDR3 DNA sequence: TGTGCCAGCCGGGGGCGTTATAATTCACCCCTCCACTTT. Encoded protein: CASRGRYNSPLHF. The variable domain in full, with the rest retrieved from reference TRBV5-8 and TRBJ1-6, is EAGVTQSPTHLIKTRGQQATLRCSPISGHTSVYWYQQALGLGLQFLLWYDEGEERNRGNFPPRFSGRQFPNYSSELNVNALELEDSALYLCASRGRYNSPLHFGNGTRLTVT.

There are many counts of this clonotype. The chain uses TRBV10-3 and TRBJ2-5; TRBD1 matches 10 bases. Germline assignment: CDR1 ENHRY and CDR2 SYGVKD. The ends lost 3 bases at V and 0 bases at J; junction bases unmatched: 4. CDR3 length equals 16 residues. CDR3 loop: CAISDPGTGDQETQYF. CDR3 bases: TGTGCCATCAGTGACCCCGGGACAGGGGACCAAGAGACCCAGTACTTC.

This clonotype was detected ten times or more. The chain recombines TRBV5-1 with TRBJ2-1; either TRBD1 or TRBD2 may fit D (5 bases each). Germline CDR1 and CDR2: SGHRS and YFSETQ. V was cut by 3 bases and J by 1 base, with 14 bases left in between. The CDR3 is 16 amino acids. CDR3 region: CASSSGPMVSYNEQFF. CDR3 coding DNA: TGCGCCAGCAGCTCGGGACCGATGGTTTCCTACAATGAGCAGTTCTTC. Complete variable domain (other parts from reference TRBV5-1 and TRBJ2-1): KAGVTQTPRYLIKTRGQQVTLSCSPISGHRSVSWYQQTPGQGLQFLFEYFSETQRNKGNFPGRFSGRQFSNSRSEMNVSTLELGDSALYLCASSSGPMVSYNEQFFGPGTRLTVL.

This clonotype was seen a handful of times. The chain links TRBV7-2 to TRBJ2-1; 7 nucleotides match TRBD2. This CDR3 is 13 amino acids long. Germline lookup yields CDR1 SGHTA and CDR2 FQGNSA. The ends lost 3 bases at V and 10 bases at J; junction bases unmatched: 6. The CDR3 DNA reads as TGTGCCAGCAGCTTGGGCAGGGAGGGAGAGCAGTTCTTC. Its translation: CASSLGREGEQFF.

This clonotype was observed a handful of times. The chain uses TRBV4-3 and TRBJ1-5; D not certain. V dropped 4 bases and J dropped 1 base, with 8 bases sitting between them. The length of the CDR3 is 14 residues. The germline V gene encodes CDR1 LGHNA and CDR2 YSLEER. Here the CDR3 reads CASSRAVSNQPQHF. DNA of the CDR3: TGCGCCAGCAGCCGGGCAGTGAGCAATCAGCCCCAGCATTTT.

In this sample, this clonotype turned up many times. V usage is TRBV4-1 and J usage is TRBJ1-2, with D unclear. The V gene's germline CDR1 is MGHRA and CDR2 YSYEKL. This CDR3 has 14 residues. V lost 1 base to trimming and J lost 5 bases, with 11 bases between them. CDR3 nucleotide sequence: TGCGCCAGCAGCCAAGTAAGGACGGGTTATGGCTACACCTTC. Translating gives CASSQVRTGYGYTF.

This clonotype was detected only a few times. V usage is TRBV5-6 and J usage is TRBJ2-3; 7 nucleotides agree with TRBD2. The germline V gene encodes CDR1 SGHDT and CDR2 YYEEEE. Trimming removed 0 bases from V and 2 bases from J; junction bases left unmatched: 6. The CDR3 is 16 amino acids. The CDR3 sequence is CASSLGLRGYTDTQYF. In DNA form, the CDR3 reads TGTGCCAGCAGCTTGGGGTTGCGGGGGTACACAGATACGCAGTATTTT.

This clonotype has just a few counts. The chain carries TRBV10-3 and TRBJ2-3, with TRBD2 identical over 12 bases. The ends lost 5 bases at V and 1 base at J; junction bases unmatched: 7. There are 17 residues in the CDR3. Per the germline V gene, CDR1 is ENHRY and CDR2 is SYGVKD. CDR3: CAISTSGGPFGTDTQYF. CDR3 sequence (DNA): TGTGCCATCAGTACTAGCGGGGGGCCCTTTGGCACAGATACGCAGTATTTT.

This chain uses TRBV7-3 with TRBJ2-3; D uncertain. The CDR3 spans 13 residues. Germline V gene sequence: CDR1 SGHTA, CDR2 FQGTGA. V was pared by 5 bases and J by 6 bases, with 12 bases between. This CDR3 reads CASSSHLGDTQYF. CDR3 sequence (DNA): TGTGCCAGCAGCAGCCACTTGGGGGATACGCAGTATTTT.

At least ten counts were recorded for this clonotype. The gene calls are TRBV7-9 and TRBJ2-2, with D tentatively TRBD1 (6 bases). The CDR3 is made up of 13 amino acids. CDR1 and CDR2 (germline): SEHNR, FQNEAQ (reference sequence). V lost 6 bases and J lost 3, with 8 bases in between. The CDR3 is CASRTGDTGELFF. The CDR3, as DNA: TGTGCCAGCAGGACAGGAGACACCGGGGAGCTGTTTTTT.

In its sample, this clonotype was seen a few times. The J gene is TRBJ1-1, the V gene TRBV12-3 or TRBV12-4; TRBD1 matches at 8 bases. The CDR3 consists of 15 residues. V shed 5 bases, J shed 4 bases, and the junction held 9 bases outside the gene matches. The CDR3 coding sequence is TGTGCCAGCAGTGTACCCGGGACAGGTTCCACTGAAGCTTTCTTT. This encodes CASSVPGTGSTEAFF.

This clonotype was seen only a few times. This chain joins TRBV6-5 and TRBJ1-1, with D perhaps TRBD1 (6 bases). The CDR3 is made up of 15 amino acids. Deletions cut 0 bases from V and 4 bases from J, with 12 bases between. In germline, CDR1 is MNHEY, CDR2 SVGAGI. The CDR3 spells CASSYSSGGGTEAFF. The CDR3 bases are TGTGCCAGCAGTTACTCGTCCGGGGGCGGCACTGAAGCTTTCTTT.

This clonotype was detected many times. V usage is TRBV5-5 and J usage is TRBJ2-1; D may be TRBD2 (5 bases). Germline CDR1 SGHKS, CDR2 YYEKEE (reference sequence). CDR3 length: 14 residues. The V and J ends lost 4 bases and 0 bases respectively, with 8 bases between them. The CDR3 here is CASSRLLSYNEQFF. Here the CDR3 DNA reads TGTGCCAGCAGCCGACTACTCTCCTACAATGAGCAGTTCTTC. The variable domain in full, completed from reference TRBV5-5 and TRBJ2-1, reads DAGVTQSPTHLIKTRGQQVTLRCSPISGHKSVSWYQQVLGQGPQFIFQYYEKEERGRGNFPDRFSARQFPNYSSELNVNALLLGDSALYLCASSRLLSYNEQFFGPGTRLTVL.

This chain uses TRBV27 with TRBJ2-1; 8 bases fit TRBD2. The CDR3 length is 16 residues. V gave up 4 bases and J gave up 3 bases; unmatched junction bases: 8. Looked up from germline, CDR1 is MNHEY and CDR2 is SMNVEV (reference sequence). The CDR3 is CASSSPAGGIYNEQFF. The CDR3 DNA reads TGTGCCAGCAGTTCCCCCGCGGGGGGAATCTACAATGAGCAGTTCTTC.

This clonotype was detected a few times. The chain combines TRBV6-5 with TRBJ2-2; D ambiguous. Trimming pared 2 bases from V and 0 bases from J, leaving 4 bases between. The CDR3 contains 14 residues. The germline gives CDR1 MNHEY, CDR2 SVGAGI. CDR3 loop: CASSYDANTGELFF. CDR3 in DNA: TGTGCCAGCAGTTACGATGCGAACACCGGGGAGCTGTTTTTT.